These 28 T cell receptor delta chains were sequenced from one sample in a study of gamma-delta T cells after stem cell transplantation listed by TCRdb under 2016. Libraries were constructed by RT-PCR. Sequenced on an Illumina MiSeq. TCRdb called clones anew from the public reads via CATT; matching DNA rows were later pooled. This sample's listing comprises 64 delta-chain clones. What was sequenced was gamma-delta T cells. The source is a human donor. It is not recorded whose cells these are; they may come from a transplant donor. This table probably holds off-target reads from a library built for another chain.

Only a few counts were recorded for this clone. The CDR3 DNA sequence: TGTGCCTGTGACACCTTTATGGCGACCGATAAACTCATCTTT. It specifies CACDTFMATDKLIF. This chain connects TRDV2 to TRDJ1; D gene uncertain. Trimming took 0 bases from V and 2 from J, leaving 9 bases between them. The CDR3 sequence is 14 residues long. The germline CDR1 and CDR2 sequences are GEAIGNYY and EKD.

CDR3 sequence (DNA): TGTGCCTGTGACACCGCGGATAAAGCCACGTACACCGATAAACTCATCTTT. Amino acid sequence: CACDTADKATYTDKLIF. V usage is TRDV2 and J usage is TRDJ1, with D possibly TRDD3 on 5 matching bases. Deletions cut 0 bases from V and 0 bases from J, with 16 bases between. The germline V gene has CDR1 GEAIGNYY and CDR2 EKD. The CDR3 extends over 17 amino acids.

This chain uses TRDV2 with TRDJ1; D perhaps matches TRDD3 (6 bases). The CDR3 has 15 residues. Trimming stripped 0 bases from V and 7 bases from J, with 17 bases between. CDR1 and CDR2 (germline): GEAIGNYY, EKD. DNA for the CDR3: TGTGCCTGTGACACCCTGGGGCCCCGCAGGGGTAAACTCATCTTT. Translated: CACDTLGPRRGKLIF.

This clone was seen a few times. The V and J genes are TRDV2 and TRDJ1; the D gene is possibly TRDD1 (6 bases). Per germline, CDR1 GEAIGNYY and CDR2 EKD. This CDR3 spans 16 amino acids. The germline V and J ends were trimmed by 3 bases and 7 bases, with 23 bases remaining between them. In DNA, the CDR3 is TGTGCCTGTGACGCCCTCCTTTCCGGAAATATCGGTAAACTCATCTTT. Its protein product is CACDALLSGNIGKLIF.

This chain uses TRDV2 with TRDJ1; 11 bases align to TRDD3. Germline CDR1 is GEAIGNYY and CDR2 is EKD. V dropped 0 bases and J dropped 3; count of bases not matched to a gene: 14. There are 19 residues in the CDR3. As DNA, the CDR3 is TGTGCCTGTGACACCGTCGGCTACTTGGGGGATACGCGCCCCGATAAACTCATCTTT. Translated, it gives CACDTVGYLGDTRPDKLIF.

The chain carries TRDV2 and TRDJ1, with 8 bases matching TRDD3. Germline V gene data show CDR1 as GEAIGNYY and CDR2 as EKD. V shed 3 bases and J 0 bases; nucleotides not matched to a gene: 5. The CDR3 loop spans 15 amino acids. CDR3 sequence reads: CACDPLLGDTDKLIF. The CDR3 DNA is TGTGCCTGTGACCCGCTACTGGGGGACACCGATAAACTCATCTTT.

V and J are TRDV2 and TRDJ1; 7 bases align to TRDD3. CDR3 length: 14 amino acids. After removal of 3 bases from V and 2 bases from J, the junction contained 5 bases not matched to a gene. Germline assignment: CDR1 GEAIGNYY and CDR2 EKD. The CDR3 coding sequence is TGTGCCTGTGACGCAGTACTGGGGACCGATAAACTCATCTTT. It yields the protein CACDAVLGTDKLIF.

This chain uses TRDV2 with TRDJ3; weak D call: TRDD3 (5 bases). V was clipped by 0 bases and J by 0 bases, with 14 bases between them. This CDR3 comprises 19 residues. The germline CDR1 and CDR2 sequences are GEAIGNYY and EKD. CDR3 protein: CACDTVGEGGSWDTRQMFF. In nucleotides, the CDR3 is TGTGCCTGTGACACCGTTGGGGAAGGTGGCTCCTGGGACACCCGACAGATGTTTTTC.

This clone was detected a few times. The gene calls are TRDV2 and TRDJ1, with D possibly matching TRDD3 (6 bases). Trimming cost V 7 bases and J 2 bases, with 13 bases left between them. The length of the CDR3 is 13 residues. The germline CDR1 and CDR2 sequences are GEAIGNYY and EKD. The chain's CDR3 is CACFRIQTDKLIF. CDR3 bases: TGTGCCTGCTTTCGGATACAGACCGATAAACTCATCTTT.

The CDR3 nucleotides are TGTGCCTGTGACGCCTGGGGGACATACACCGATAAACTCATCTTT. Protein sequence: CACDAWGTYTDKLIF. The rearrangement joins TRDV2 to TRDJ1, with 8 bases matching TRDD3. V was clipped by 3 bases and J by 0 bases; unmatched bases: 5. Germline CDR1 GEAIGNYY, CDR2 EKD. The CDR3 is 15 amino acids.

In this sample, this clone turned up a few times. The V and J genes are TRDV2 and TRDJ1, with 8 bases lining up with TRDD3. V gave up 0 bases and J gave up 3 bases; unmatched junction bases: 8. The CDR3 contains 16 residues. Per germline, CDR1 GEAIGNYY and CDR2 EKD. The CDR3 loop reads CACDTVGIPFPDKLIF. CDR3 coding DNA: TGTGCCTGTGACACCGTGGGGATACCTTTCCCCGATAAACTCATCTTT.

The chain joins TRDV2 to TRDJ1; TRDD3 matches at 13 bases. V gave up 3 bases and J gave up 1 base; unmatched junction bases: 10. The V gene's germline CDR1 is GEAIGNYY and CDR2 EKD. The CDR3 contains 18 residues. The chain's CDR3 is CACDPTGGYAGSTDKLIF. CDR3 nucleotides: TGTGCCTGTGACCCTACTGGGGGATACGCTGGAAGCACCGATAAACTCATCTTT.

There are a few counts of this clone. The chain joins TRDV2 to TRDJ1, with 10 positions matching TRDD3. This CDR3 region has 15 residues. V lost 4 bases to trimming and J lost 3 bases; unmatched junction nucleotides: 7. Germline V lookup: CDR1 GEAIGNYY, CDR2 EKD. CDR3 in DNA: TGTGCCTGTGATCGCCTGGGGGATAACGCCGATAAACTCATCTTT. It yields the protein CACDRLGDNADKLIF.

The rearrangement links TRDV2 to TRDJ1; 11 bases agree with TRDD3. CDR1 and CDR2 (germline): GEAIGNYY, EKD. The CDR3 has 16 residues. Unmatched junction bases numbered 8, after V lost 3 bases and J lost 3 bases. CDR3 sequence (DNA): TGTGCCTGTGACGGACTGGGGGATAGTCGATCCGATAAACTCATCTTT. Encoded protein: CACDGLGDSRSDKLIF.

The J gene is TRDJ1, the V gene TRDV2, with TRDD3 identical over 12 bases. Germline V gene data show CDR1 as GEAIGNYY and CDR2 as EKD. V dropped 3 bases and J dropped 0; count of bases not matched to a gene: 13. There are 19 residues in the CDR3. The CDR3 loop is CACDGPLGDTRKHTDKLIF. DNA of the CDR3: TGTGCCTGTGACGGCCCCCTGGGGGATACGCGAAAACACACCGATAAACTCATCTTT.

The chain is built from TRDV2 and TRDJ1; D remains ambiguous. The CDR3 spans 14 residues. Germline CDR1 reads GEAIGNYY; CDR2 reads EKD. V was shortened by 0 bases and J by 0 bases, with 7 bases between the two germline ends. Written as DNA, the CDR3 is TGTGCCTGTGACACCCTCTTGTACACCGATAAACTCATCTTT. It specifies CACDTLLYTDKLIF.

This chain uses TRDV2 with TRDJ1; D perhaps matches TRDD3 (5 bases). Trimming took 1 base from V and 0 from J, leaving 17 bases between them. The CDR3 runs to 17 residues. Looked up from germline, CDR1 is GEAIGNYY and CDR2 is EKD. The CDR3 DNA sequence: TGTGCCTGTGACACGGTCGGGGACCCGGGGTACACCGATAAACTCATCTTT. Its translation is CACDTVGDPGYTDKLIF.

In its sample, this clone was seen a few times. V is TRDV2 and J is TRDJ1; 7 nucleotides align to TRDD3. Germline-derived CDR1 and CDR2 are GEAIGNYY and EKD. V shed 0 bases, J shed 3 bases, and the junction held 21 bases outside the gene matches. The CDR3 has 20 amino acids. This chain's CDR3 is CACDTLTSRVLGTDPDKLIF. The CDR3 DNA follows: TGTGCCTGTGACACCCTAACTTCCCGCGTACTGGGGACTGACCCCGATAAACTCATCTTT.

This clone was observed a handful of times. This rearrangement joins TRDV2 to TRDJ1, with 11 bases aligning to TRDD3. Germline values: CDR1 GEAIGNYY, CDR2 EKD. The CDR3 runs to 17 residues. After removal of 0 bases from V and 0 bases from J, the junction contained 5 bases not matched to a gene. CDR3 in DNA: TGTGCCTGTGACACCGTTGGGGGATACGCAGACACCGATAAACTCATCTTT. Encoded protein: CACDTVGGYADTDKLIF.

V is TRAV23/DV6 and J is TRDJ1; D may be TRDD2 (5 bases). V was cut by 0 bases and J by 5 bases, with 35 bases left in between. The germline CDR1 and CDR2 sequences are NTAFDY and IRPDVSE (reference sequence). The CDR3 contains 21 residues. The CDR3 sequence is CAASSGLQLFLPDMLSDKLIF. The DNA of the CDR3 is TGTGCAGCAAGCAGTGGCCTACAGCTTTTTCTCCCGGACATGTTGTCGGATAAACTCATCTTT.

A few counts support this clone. The V gene is TRDV2, the J gene TRDJ1, with 7 bases identical to TRDD3. Germline V gene lookup returns CDR1 GEAIGNYY and CDR2 EKD. This CDR3 region has 14 residues. The V gene end was trimmed by 3 bases and the J gene end by 6 bases; junction bases not matched to a gene: 9. CDR3 residues: CACDPVLGINKLIF. The CDR3 DNA reads as TGTGCCTGTGACCCCGTACTGGGGATCAATAAACTCATCTTT.

This chain uses TRDV2 with TRDJ1; TRDD3 matches 10 bases. Unmatched junction bases numbered 4, after V lost 3 bases and J lost 4 bases. The length of the CDR3 is 14 residues. Per germline, CDR1 GEAIGNYY and CDR2 EKD. CDR3 DNA: TGTGCCTGTGACCTACTGGGGGATCACGATAAACTCATCTTT. This gives the protein CACDLLGDHDKLIF.

This clone has a handful of counts. The genes are TRDV2 and TRDJ1, with 8 bases fitting TRDD3. V was clipped by 3 bases and J by 0 bases; unmatched bases: 14. Germline V CDR1 and CDR2: GEAIGNYY, EKD. This CDR3 region has 18 residues. The DNA of the CDR3 is TGTGCCTGTGACGGTGTGCTGGGGGAGACTAGGTACACCGATAAACTCATCTTT. Its protein is CACDGVLGETRYTDKLIF.

Only one count was recorded for this clone. V gene TRDV2 combines with J gene TRDJ1; 8 bases match TRDD3. Germline CDR1 is GEAIGNYY and CDR2 is EKD. V dropped 2 bases and J dropped 2; count of bases not matched to a gene: 9. The CDR3 covers 16 residues. The CDR3 nucleotides are TGTGCCTGTGACAGCATTACTGGGGGTCAGACCGATAAACTCATCTTT. This codes for CACDSITGGQTDKLIF.

The chain joins TRDV2 to TRDJ3; 12 nucleotides align to TRDD3. Looked up from germline, CDR1 is GEAIGNYY and CDR2 is EKD. This CDR3 comprises 22 residues. With 0 bases clipped from V and 0 bases from J, the junction kept 11 bases outside the gene matches. DNA for the CDR3: TGTGCCTGTGACACCGTGGAGCTGGGGGATACGCAAAGCTCCTGGGACACCCGACAGATGTTTTTC. Protein: CACDTVELGDTQSSWDTRQMFF.

V gene TRDV2 combines with J gene TRDJ3, with 8 bases lining up with TRDD3. CDR3 length equals 20 residues. The germline gives CDR1 GEAIGNYY, CDR2 EKD. The J segment lost 1 base and the V segment lost 2 bases, leaving 12 bases of the junction unmatched. CDR3 DNA: TGTGCCTGTGACAAGATAACGGGGGATAGCAGGTCCTGGGACACCCGACAGATGTTTTTC. It specifies CACDKITGDSRSWDTRQMFF.

This clone was observed a handful of times. The gene calls are TRDV2 and TRDJ1; 11 positions agree with TRDD3. Losses at the gene ends were 3 bases for V and 3 bases for J; bases not matched to a gene: 5. There are 15 residues in the CDR3. The germline V gene has CDR1 GEAIGNYY and CDR2 EKD. This CDR3 is CACDPLGDIADKLIF. The CDR3 nucleotides read TGTGCCTGTGACCCACTGGGGGATATTGCCGATAAACTCATCTTT.

This clone has just one count. The chain couples TRDV2 to TRDJ2; possibly TRDD3 for D (5 bases). The V end was cut by 0 bases, the J end by 2 bases, with 12 bases between. Germline CDR1 is GEAIGNYY and CDR2 is EKD. The CDR3 runs 16 residues. CDR3 nucleotides: TGTGCCTGTGACACCGTGGTCCGGGGGTTGACAGCACAACTCTTCTTT. Translating it yields CACDTVVRGLTAQLFF.